Below are 8 T cell receptor beta chains sequenced from a single sample in a study of shared clonotypes between healthy human individuals. Method: immunoSEQ multiplex PCR; TCRdb's copy keeps in-frame clones and lacks some. Of millions of clones in the sample, 85% to 95% were seen once. Sequencing input: naive CD4+ T cells sorted from blood. Subset of the sample: CD45RA+ positively selected. The receptors were gathered from a man aged 18-30 years in good health.

The rearrangement joins TRBV9 to TRBJ2-2; 9 bases match TRBD1. Germline CDR1 is SGDLS and CDR2 is YYNGEE. V shed 3 bases and J 3 bases; nucleotides not matched to a gene: 3. This CDR3 has 15 amino acids. Here the CDR3 reads CASSAGQGHTGELFF. As DNA, the CDR3 is TGTGCCAGCAGCGCGGGACAGGGACACACCGGGGAGCTGTTTTTT. Variable domain in full (rest from reference TRBV9 and TRBJ2-2): DSGVTQTPKHLITATGQRVTLRCSPRSGDLSVYWYQQSLDQGLQFLIQYYNGEERAKGNILERFSAQQFPDLHSELNLSSLELGDSALYFCASSAGQGHTGELFFGEGSRLTVL.

This chain joins TRBV2 and TRBJ2-3, with 14 positions matching TRBD2. V was clipped by 6 bases and J by 4 bases; unmatched bases: 3. Germline V gives CDR1 SNHLY, CDR2 FYNNEI. This CDR3 region has 15 residues. Here the CDR3 reads CASRTSGGAPDTQYF. The CDR3 nucleotides are TGTGCCAGCAGGACTAGCGGGGGGGCCCCAGATACGCAGTATTTT. Looking up the rest from reference TRBV2 and TRBJ2-3 gives the full variable domain: EPEVTQTPSHQVTQMGQEVILRCVPISNHLYFYWYRQILGQKVEFLVSFYNNEISEKSEIFDDQFSVERPDGSNFTLKIRSTKLEDSAMYFCASRTSGGAPDTQYFGPGTRLTVL.

CDR3 bases: TGTGCCAGCAGCTCAGGGGGATCTCCCGGTACGCAGTATTTT. Translating gives CASSSGGSPGTQYF. This chain links TRBV9 with TRBJ2-3; TRBD1 matches at 7 bases. The CDR3 is 14 amino acids. V lost 4 bases to trimming and J lost 8 bases; unmatched junction nucleotides: 10. The germline V gene encodes CDR1 SGDLS and CDR2 YYNGEE.

The chain recombines TRBV2 with TRBJ1-2, with a weak D call TRBD1 (5 bases). Per germline, CDR1 SNHLY and CDR2 FYNNEI. The CDR3 length is 15 residues. Between the trimmed V and J ends, which lost 6 bases and 4 bases, there was a span of 18 bases. The CDR3 DNA is TGTGCCAGCAGCGATCCGGGACGCGGGGCCTATGGCTACACCTTC. This translates into CASSDPGRGAYGYTF.

The genes are TRBV13 and TRBJ2-7, with TRBD2 identical over 12 bases. Germline V CDR1 and CDR2: PRHDT, FYEKMQ (reference sequence). The CDR3 has 16 amino acids. Trimming removed 2 bases from V and 4 bases from J; junction bases left unmatched: 6. The CDR3 nucleotides read TGTGCCAGCAGCTTAAATGGACTAGCGGGAATTTACGAGCAGTACTTC. Amino acid sequence: CASSLNGLAGIYEQYF.

J is TRBJ1-6 and V is TRBV2; D remains unclear. There are 15 residues in the CDR3. Trimming took off 8 bases at V and 5 bases at J, with 16 bases between the two ends. Per germline, CDR1 SNHLY and CDR2 FYNNEI. CDR3 amino acids: CASLKLDTHNSPLHF. In nucleotides, the CDR3 is TGTGCCAGCCTCAAGTTAGACACCCATAATTCACCCCTCCACTTT.

J is TRBJ2-1 and V is TRBV5-1; 7 positions match TRBD2. The germline CDR1 and CDR2 sequences are SGHRS and YFSETQ. This CDR3 has 16 amino acids. Trimming removed 3 bases from V and 4 bases from J; junction bases left unmatched: 10. The CDR3 bases are TGCGCCAGCAGCTGGCGGGCTAGCGGACTATACAATGAGCAGTTCTTC. This translates into CASSWRASGLYNEQFF.

This chain uses TRBV18 with TRBJ1-1; TRBD1 matches 7 bases. Per the germline V gene, CDR1 is KGHSH and CDR2 is LQKENI. The CDR3 contains 14 residues. The V gene end was trimmed by 1 base and the J gene end by 5 bases; junction bases not matched to a gene: 4. CDR3 DNA sequence: TGTGCCAGCTCACCACAGGGGGCCCCAACTGAAGCTTTCTTT. Translating gives CASSPQGAPTEAFF.